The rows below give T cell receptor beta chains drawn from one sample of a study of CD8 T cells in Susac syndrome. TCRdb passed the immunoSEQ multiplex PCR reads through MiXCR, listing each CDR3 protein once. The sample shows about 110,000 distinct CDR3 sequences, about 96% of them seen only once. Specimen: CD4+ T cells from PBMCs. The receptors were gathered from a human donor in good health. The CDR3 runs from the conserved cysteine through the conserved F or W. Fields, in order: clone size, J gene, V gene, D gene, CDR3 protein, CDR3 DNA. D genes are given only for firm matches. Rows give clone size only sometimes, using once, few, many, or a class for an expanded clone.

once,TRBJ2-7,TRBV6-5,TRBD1,CASSLGQPVFYEQYF,TGTGCCAGCAGCCTGGGACAGCCAGTATTCTACGAGCAGTACTTC
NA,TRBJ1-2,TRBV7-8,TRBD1,CASSLGNGQGLNSYTF,TGTGCCAGCAGCTTAGGGAACGGACAGGGTCTCAACAGCTACACCTTC
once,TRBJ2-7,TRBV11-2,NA,CASSLGRDLWYF,TGTGCCAGCAGCCTCGGACGGGACTTGTGGTACTTC
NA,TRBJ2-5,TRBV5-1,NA,CASSPAPPEEETQYF,TGCGCCAGCAGTCCCGCCCCCCCCGAGGAGGAGACCCAGTACTTC
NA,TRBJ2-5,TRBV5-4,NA,CASSVDRETQYF,TGTGCCAGCAGCGTAGACAGAGAGACCCAGTACTTC
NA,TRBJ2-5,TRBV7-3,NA,CASSLYSAIQETQYF,TGTGCCAGCAGCTTATACTCGGCGATACAAGAGACCCAGTACTTC
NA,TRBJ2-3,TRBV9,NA,CASSESLSSTDTQYF,TGTGCCAGCAGCGAGTCACTATCTAGCACAGATACGCAGTATTTT
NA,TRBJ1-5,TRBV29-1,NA,CSVAVGNQPQHF,TGCAGCGTTGCGGTAGGGAATCAGCCCCAGCATTTT
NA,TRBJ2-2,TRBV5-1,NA,CASSLGQKGTGELFF,TGCGCCAGCAGCTTGGGGCAGAAAGGCACCGGGGAGCTGTTTTTT
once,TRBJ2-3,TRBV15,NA,CASRPGQYTDTQYF,TGTGCCTCCCGCCCAGGGCAGTACACAGATACGCAGTATTTT
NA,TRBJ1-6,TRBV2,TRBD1,CASRFDRGYNSPLHF,TGTGCCAGCAGGTTCGACAGGGGGTATAATTCACCCCTCCACTTT
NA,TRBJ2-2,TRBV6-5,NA,CASSYLLGANTGELFF,TGTGCCAGCAGTTACCTCCTTGGGGCTAACACCGGGGAGCTGTTTTTT
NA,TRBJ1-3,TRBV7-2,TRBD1,CASSLDRGSGNTIYF,TGTGCCAGCAGCTTAGACAGGGGATCTGGAAACACCATATATTTT
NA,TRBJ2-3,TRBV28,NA,CASSAGTQSF,TGTGCCAGCAGTGCCGGGACCCAGAGTTTT